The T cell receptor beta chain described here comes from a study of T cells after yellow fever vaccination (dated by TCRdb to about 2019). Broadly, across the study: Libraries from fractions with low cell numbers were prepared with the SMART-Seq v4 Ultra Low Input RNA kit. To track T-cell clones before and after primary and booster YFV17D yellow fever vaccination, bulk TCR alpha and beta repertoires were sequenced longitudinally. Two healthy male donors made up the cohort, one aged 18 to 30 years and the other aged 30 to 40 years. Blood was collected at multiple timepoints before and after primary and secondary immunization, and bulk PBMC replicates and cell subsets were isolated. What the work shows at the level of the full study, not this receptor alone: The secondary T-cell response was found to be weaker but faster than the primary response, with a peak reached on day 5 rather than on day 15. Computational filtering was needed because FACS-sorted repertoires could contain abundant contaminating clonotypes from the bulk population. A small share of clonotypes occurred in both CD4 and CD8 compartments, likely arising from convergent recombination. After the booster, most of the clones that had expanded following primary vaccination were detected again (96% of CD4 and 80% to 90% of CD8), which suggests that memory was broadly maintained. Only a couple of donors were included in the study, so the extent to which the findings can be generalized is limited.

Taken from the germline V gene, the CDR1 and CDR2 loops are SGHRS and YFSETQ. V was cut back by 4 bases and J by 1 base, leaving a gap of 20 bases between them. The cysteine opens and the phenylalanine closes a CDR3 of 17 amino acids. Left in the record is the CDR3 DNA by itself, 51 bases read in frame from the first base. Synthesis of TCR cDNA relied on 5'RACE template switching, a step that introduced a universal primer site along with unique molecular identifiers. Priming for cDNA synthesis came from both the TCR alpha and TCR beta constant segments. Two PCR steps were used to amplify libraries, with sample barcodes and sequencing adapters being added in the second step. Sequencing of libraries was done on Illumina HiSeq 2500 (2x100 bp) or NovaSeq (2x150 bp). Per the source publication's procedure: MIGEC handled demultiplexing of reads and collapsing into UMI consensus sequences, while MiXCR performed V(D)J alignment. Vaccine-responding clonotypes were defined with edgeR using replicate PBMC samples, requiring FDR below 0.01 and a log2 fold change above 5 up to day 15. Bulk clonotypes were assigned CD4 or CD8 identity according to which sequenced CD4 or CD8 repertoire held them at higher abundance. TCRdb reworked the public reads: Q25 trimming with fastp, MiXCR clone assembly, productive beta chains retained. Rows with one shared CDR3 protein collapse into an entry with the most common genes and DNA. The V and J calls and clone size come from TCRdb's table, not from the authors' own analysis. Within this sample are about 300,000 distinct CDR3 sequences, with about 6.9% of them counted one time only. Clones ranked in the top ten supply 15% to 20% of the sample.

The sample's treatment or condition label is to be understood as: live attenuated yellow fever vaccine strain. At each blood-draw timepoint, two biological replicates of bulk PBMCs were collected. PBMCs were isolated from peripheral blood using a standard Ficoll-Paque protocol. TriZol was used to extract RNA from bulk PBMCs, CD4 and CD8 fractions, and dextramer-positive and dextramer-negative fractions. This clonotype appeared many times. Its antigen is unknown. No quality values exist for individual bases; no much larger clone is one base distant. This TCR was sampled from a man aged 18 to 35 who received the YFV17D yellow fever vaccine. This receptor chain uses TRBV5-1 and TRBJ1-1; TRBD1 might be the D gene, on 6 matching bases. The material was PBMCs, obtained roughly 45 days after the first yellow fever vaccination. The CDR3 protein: CASSTRGQGYSNTEAFF. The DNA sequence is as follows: TGCGCCAGCAGCACCAGGGGTCAGGGCTACTCGAACACTGAAGCTTTCTTT.